These T cell receptor beta chains were read from a single sample in a study of tumor-infiltrating lymphocytes in oesophageal squamous cell carcinoma. TCRdb passed the PCR reads through MiXCR, listing each CDR3 protein once. Of about 21,000 distinct CDR3 sequences in the sample, approximately 40% were seen once. The source material was esophageal tumor tissue. The source of these receptors is a male donor with esophageal squamous cell carcinoma. CDR3s include the opening cysteine and the closing phenylalanine or tryptophan. D genes are given only for firm matches. Only some rows state a clone size, as once, few, many or a class for expanded clones.

V gene: TRBV12-3/TRBV12-4
D gene: .
J gene: TRBJ2-7
clone size: many
CDR3 protein: CASRDTSSYEQYF
CDR3 DNA: TGTGCCAGCAGGGATACTAGCTCCTACGAGCAGTACTTC

V gene: TRBV24-1
D gene: TRBD1
J gene: TRBJ1-5
clone size: many
CDR3 protein: CATSDAGQGHDYSNQPQHF
CDR3 DNA: TGTGCCACCAGTGACGCGGGACAGGGGCACGACTATAGCAATCAGCCCCAGCATTTT

V gene: TRBV6-1
D gene: .
J gene: TRBJ2-3
clone size: few
CDR3 protein: CASSDRGGGDLTDTQYF
CDR3 DNA: TGTGCCAGCAGTGATAGAGGCGGCGGAGACCTCACAGATACGCAGTATTTT

V gene: TRBV6-1
D gene: .
J gene: TRBJ1-1
clone size: .
CDR3 protein: CASSEYDPGTEAFF
CDR3 DNA: TGTGCCAGCAGTGAATACGACCCGGGAACTGAAGCTTTCTTT

V gene: TRBV18
D gene: .
J gene: TRBJ2-7
clone size: .
CDR3 protein: CASSPTKDGQYF
CDR3 DNA: TGTGCCAGCTCACCTACCAAGGATGGGCAGTACTTC

V gene: TRBV24-1
D gene: TRBD2
J gene: TRBJ2-7
clone size: few
CDR3 protein: CATSDFGATSGYTDTQYF
CDR3 DNA: TGTGCCACCAGTGATTTTGGGGCGACTAGCGGTTACACAGATACGCAGTACTTC

V gene: TRBV7-3
D gene: TRBD1
J gene: TRBJ2-2
clone size: .
CDR3 protein: CASSLVVSGQGRTGELFF
CDR3 DNA: TGTGCCAGCAGCTTAGTTGTCTCGGGACAGGGGCGTACCGGGGAGCTGTTTTTT

V gene: TRBV18
D gene: TRBD1
J gene: TRBJ1-1
clone size: many
CDR3 protein: CASSPTRQGLPSSTEAFF
CDR3 DNA: TGTGCCAGCTCACCCACCCGACAGGGACTCCCCTCGAGCACTGAAGCTTTCTTT

V gene: TRBV7-9
D gene: .
J gene: TRBJ2-7
clone size: medium-sized
CDR3 protein: CASSHNGQTLTEQYF
CDR3 DNA: TGTGCCAGCAGCCACAACGGACAGACCCTAACCGAGCAGTACTTC

V gene: TRBV6-4
D gene: .
J gene: TRBJ2-1
clone size: .
CDR3 protein: CASSDGDYNEQFF
CDR3 DNA: TGTGCCAGCAGTGACGGCGATTACAATGAGCAGTTCTTC

V gene: TRBV7-6
D gene: .
J gene: TRBJ2-3
clone size: .
CDR3 protein: CASSLGTGTSAYEQCF
CDR3 DNA: TGTGCCAGCAGCTTAGGAACAGGGACTTCTGCCTACGAGCAGTGCTTC

V gene: TRBV7-2
D gene: TRBD2
J gene: TRBJ2-7
clone size: few
CDR3 protein: CASSLGRTSGYNEQYF
CDR3 DNA: TGTGCCAGCAGCTTAGGCAGGACTAGCGGATACAATGAGCAGTACTTC

V gene: TRBV7-2
D gene: .
J gene: TRBJ2-7
clone size: .
CDR3 protein: CASSLFGPQEQYF
CDR3 DNA: TGTGCCAGCAGCTTATTTGGGCCTCAGGAGCAGTACTTC

V gene: TRBV7-9
D gene: TRBD1
J gene: TRBJ2-3
clone size: medium-sized
CDR3 protein: CASSPGTGVFRDTQYF
CDR3 DNA: TGTGCCAGCAGCCCTGGGACAGGGGTATTTAGAGATACGCAGTATTTT

V gene: TRBV5-1
D gene: .
J gene: TRBJ1-1
clone size: many
CDR3 protein: CASSGRTDGLEAFF
CDR3 DNA: TGCGCCAGCAGCGGCAGGACAGACGGCTTAGAAGCTTTCTTT

V gene: TRBV12-3/TRBV12-4
D gene: .
J gene: TRBJ1-5
clone size: .
CDR3 protein: CASSSNYNQPQHF
CDR3 DNA: TGTGCCAGCAGTTCGAATTACAATCAGCCCCAGCATTTT

V gene: TRBV29-1
D gene: .
J gene: TRBJ2-6
clone size: .
CDR3 protein: CSVEGTPGIIGANVLTF
CDR3 DNA: TGCAGCGTTGAAGGGACACCGGGAATCATTGGGGCCAACGTCCTGACTTTC

V gene: TRBV10-3
D gene: TRBD2
J gene: TRBJ2-1
clone size: .
CDR3 protein: CAIGASGNNEQFF
CDR3 DNA: TGTGCCATCGGCGCTAGCGGCAACAATGAGCAGTTCTTC

V gene: TRBV28
D gene: .
J gene: TRBJ2-7
clone size: .
CDR3 protein: CASSLGTTIYEQYF
CDR3 DNA: TGTGCCAGCAGTCTCGGGACCACTATCTACGAGCAGTACTTC

V gene: TRBV19
D gene: .
J gene: TRBJ2-2
clone size: .
CDR3 protein: CASKLGANTGELFF
CDR3 DNA: TGTGCCAGTAAGCTTGGAGCGAACACCGGGGAGCTGTTTTTT

V gene: TRBV7-3
D gene: TRBD1
J gene: TRBJ2-7
clone size: .
CDR3 protein: CASSLGQSKNEQYF
CDR3 DNA: TGTGCCAGCAGCTTGGGACAGAGTAAGAATGAGCAGTACTTC

V gene: TRBV5-6
D gene: .
J gene: TRBJ2-4
clone size: .
CDR3 protein: CASSSRDVRSIQYF
CDR3 DNA: TGTGCCAGCAGCTCCCGGGACGTACGTAGCATTCAGTACTTC

V gene: TRBV7-9
D gene: TRBD1
J gene: TRBJ1-4
clone size: medium-sized
CDR3 protein: CASSRGQAPNEKLFF
CDR3 DNA: TGTGCCAGCAGCAGAGGACAGGCACCTAATGAAAAACTGTTTTTT

V gene: TRBV19
D gene: TRBD2
J gene: TRBJ2-7
clone size: many
CDR3 protein: CASSLGTSGSAAYEQYF
CDR3 DNA: TGTGCCAGTAGTCTCGGGACTAGCGGGAGCGCTGCCTACGAGCAGTACTTC

V gene: TRBV7-2
D gene: TRBD2
J gene: TRBJ2-5
clone size: .
CDR3 protein: CASSIGGTSGQETQYF
CDR3 DNA: TGTGCCAGCAGCATCGGAGGGACTAGCGGACAAGAGACCCAGTACTTC

V gene: TRBV7-6
D gene: .
J gene: TRBJ2-1
clone size: .
CDR3 protein: CASSLEGTSIPYNEQFF
CDR3 DNA: TGTGCCAGCAGCTTAGAAGGAACTAGCATCCCCTACAATGAGCAGTTCTTC

V gene: TRBV27
D gene: TRBD1
J gene: TRBJ2-7
clone size: .
CDR3 protein: CASRDPGQGANEQYF
CDR3 DNA: TGTGCCAGCCGTGATCCGGGACAGGGAGCGAATGAGCAGTACTTC

V gene: TRBV7-6
D gene: .
J gene: TRBJ2-3
clone size: .
CDR3 protein: CASSFGHGYEQYF
CDR3 DNA: TGTGCCAGCAGCTTCGGTCATGGTTACGAGCAGTATTTT

V gene: TRBV30
D gene: TRBD2
J gene: TRBJ2-1
clone size: few
CDR3 protein: CAWSEGTSPYNEQFF
CDR3 DNA: TGTGCCTGGAGTGAGGGGACTAGCCCCTACAATGAGCAGTTCTTC

V gene: TRBV6-1
D gene: TRBD2
J gene: TRBJ2-3
clone size: many
CDR3 protein: CASSTGASGSSYTDTQYF
CDR3 DNA: TGTGCCAGCAGTACCGGGGCTAGCGGGAGTTCCTACACAGATACGCAGTATTTT

V gene: TRBV10-3
D gene: TRBD1
J gene: TRBJ1-4
clone size: many
CDR3 protein: CAISENRGGGEKLFF
CDR3 DNA: TGTGCCATCAGTGAGAACAGGGGAGGGGGTGAAAAACTGTTTTTT

V gene: TRBV7-2
D gene: .
J gene: TRBJ2-3
clone size: medium-sized
CDR3 protein: CASSSVGNVNTQYF
CDR3 DNA: TGTGCCAGCAGCTCGGTCGGGAACGTGAATACGCAGTATTTT

V gene: TRBV11-1
D gene: TRBD2
J gene: TRBJ2-1
clone size: .
CDR3 protein: CASSLGGGSNEQFF
CDR3 DNA: TGTGCCAGCAGCTTAGGGGGCGGGAGCAATGAGCAGTTCTTC

V gene: TRBV7-9
D gene: .
J gene: TRBJ2-3
clone size: few
CDR3 protein: CASSPGDDLKDTQYF
CDR3 DNA: TGTGCCAGCAGCCCCGGAGACGACCTTAAAGATACGCAGTATTTT

V gene: TRBV12-3/TRBV12-4
D gene: TRBD2
J gene: TRBJ2-3
clone size: .
CDR3 protein: CASSPLLAGVVDTQYF
CDR3 DNA: TGTGCCAGCAGTCCCCTGCTAGCGGGAGTTGTAGATACGCAGTATTTT

V gene: TRBV7-7
D gene: .
J gene: TRBJ1-4
clone size: medium-sized
CDR3 protein: CASSGSLGEKLFF
CDR3 DNA: TGTGCTAGCAGCGGCAGCCTCGGGGAAAAACTGTTTTTT

V gene: TRBV15
D gene: TRBD1
J gene: TRBJ2-7
clone size: few
CDR3 protein: CATSPRQGFYEQYF
CDR3 DNA: TGTGCCACCAGCCCCCGACAGGGGTTCTACGAGCAGTACTTC

V gene: TRBV28
D gene: .
J gene: TRBJ2-1
clone size: .
CDR3 protein: CASSKRYNEQFF
CDR3 DNA: TGTGCCAGCAGTAAACGGTACAATGAGCAGTTCTTC

V gene: TRBV6-6
D gene: TRBD2
J gene: TRBJ2-7
clone size: once
CDR3 protein: CASSDFLGRAVEQYF
CDR3 DNA: TGTGCCAGCAGTGATTTTCTCGGGAGGGCCGTTGAGCAGTACTTC

V gene: TRBV7-9
D gene: .
J gene: TRBJ2-5
clone size: many
CDR3 protein: CASSLVAETQYF
CDR3 DNA: TGTGCCAGCAGCTTAGTTGCTGAGACCCAGTACTTC

V gene: TRBV7-7
D gene: .
J gene: TRBJ2-5
clone size: .
CDR3 protein: CASSFGGLGETQYF
CDR3 DNA: TGTGCTAGCAGCTTCGGGGGGCTAGGGGAGACCCAGTACTTC

V gene: TRBV7-3
D gene: .
J gene: TRBJ1-1
clone size: .
CDR3 protein: CAGIGEFGTEAFF
CDR3 DNA: TGTGCCGGGATAGGGGAGTTCGGCACTGAAGCTTTCTTT

V gene: TRBV24-1
D gene: TRBD2
J gene: TRBJ2-1
clone size: many
CDR3 protein: CATSDSRGLAGGRPYNEQFF
CDR3 DNA: TGTGCCACCAGTGATTCCAGAGGACTAGCGGGAGGACGTCCCTACAATGAGCAGTTCTTC

V gene: TRBV20-1
D gene: .
J gene: TRBJ2-5
clone size: .
CDR3 protein: CSALVGTLETQYF
CDR3 DNA: TGCAGTGCTCTAGTGGGGACACTGGAGACCCAGTACTTC

V gene: TRBV27
D gene: .
J gene: TRBJ2-7
clone size: many
CDR3 protein: CASSFYRNAFYEQYF
CDR3 DNA: TGTGCCAGCAGTTTTTACAGAAACGCCTTCTACGAGCAGTACTTC

V gene: TRBV11-2
D gene: .
J gene: TRBJ2-7
clone size: .
CDR3 protein: CASRSAGNEQYF
CDR3 DNA: TGTGCCAGCAGATCCGCGGGGAATGAGCAGTACTTC

V gene: TRBV4-3
D gene: .
J gene: TRBJ2-4
clone size: many
CDR3 protein: CASSQGSTGGYNSPLHF
CDR3 DNA: TGCGCCAGCAGCCAAGGCTCGACAGGAGGGTATAATTCACCCCTCCACTTC